Shown below are 10 T cell receptor beta chains from a single sample sequenced in a study of vaccination and CD4 T cells after COVID-19. An Oncomine TCR Beta short-read assay was used to sequence the DNA from cultured CD4+ T cells. TCRdb processed the PCR reads anew with MiXCR; each CDR3 protein has one entry. Seen here are 7,500 to 9,500 distinct CDR3 sequences, under 50% observed once, and the top ten hold around 9.9%. Treatment denoted: approximately 9-day PBMC culture with coronavirus spike peptide pools or control peptides (ViraFEST assay). It was before the COVID-19 pandemic (2011-2018) that the unexposed donor's CD4+ T cells were collected. What these receptors recognize is not known. The specimen was CD4+ T cells from blood, cultured in vitro. These receptors all stem from a human donor in good health.

This clonotype was counted between two and nine times. The rearrangement links TRBV27 to TRBJ1-5, with D hard to call. Germline V CDR1 and CDR2: MNHEY, SMNVEV (reference sequence). V gave up 0 bases and J gave up 4 bases, with 10 bases separating them. The length of the CDR3 is 15 residues. The CDR3 DNA sequence: TGTGCCAGCAGTTTATCGTATGACACTAATCAGCCCCAGCATTTT. It codes for CASSLSYDTNQPQHF.

This clonotype was seen a handful of times. The chain couples TRBV6-2 or TRBV6-3 to TRBJ2-5, with D possibly called TRBD1 or TRBD2 (5 bases each). The length of the CDR3 is 14 residues. Germline CDR1 and CDR2: MNHEY and SVGEGT. Trimming pared 5 bases from V and 7 bases from J, leaving 17 bases between. CDR3 loop: CASSALRGRGTQYF. The CDR3 region has the DNA TGTGCCAGCAGTGCCCTCCGGGGCCGGGGGACCCAGTACTTC.

This chain uses TRBV7-2 with TRBJ2-5, with D tentatively TRBD1 (6 bases). V was clipped by 3 bases and J by 4 bases, with 12 bases between them. This CDR3 has 14 amino acids. Per the germline V gene, CDR1 is SGHTA and CDR2 is FQGNSA. CDR3 sequence reads: CASSFNQGRETQYF. The CDR3 DNA reads TGTGCCAGCAGCTTCAACCAGGGGAGAGAGACCCAGTACTTC.

This clonotype was detected a few times. J is TRBJ1-2 and V is TRBV11-2; D might be TRBD1 (5 bases). This CDR3 contains 14 residues. Trimming left V 5 bases short and J 5 bases short, with 15 bases between. Looked up from germline, CDR1 is SGHAT and CDR2 is FQNNGV. In DNA form, the CDR3 reads TGTGCCAGCAGCGTCTCCCCCGGGGCGTATGGCTACACCTTC. Translating it yields CASSVSPGAYGYTF.

This clonotype was recorded a few times. The chain uses TRBV20-1 and TRBJ2-7, with D tentatively TRBD1 (6 bases). Germline CDR1 DFQATT, CDR2 SNEGSKA (reference sequence). The CDR3 has 17 residues. The V gene lost 5 bases and the J gene lost 1 base, with 24 bases spanning the gap. CDR3 loop: CSAAGAGRKPTSYEQYF. The DNA for the CDR3 is TGCAGTGCTGCAGGGGCAGGGCGTAAGCCGACATCCTACGAGCAGTACTTC.

V is TRBV6-2 or TRBV6-3 and J is TRBJ2-6, with unresolved D. V was trimmed by 5 bases and J by 4 bases, leaving 18 bases between them. Germline V gene lookup returns CDR1 MNHEY and CDR2 SVGEGT. The CDR3 is 17 residues long. The CDR3: CASSDPSGRPGANVLTF. The CDR3 nucleotides read TGTGCCAGCAGTGATCCATCAGGTAGGCCCGGGGCCAACGTCCTGACTTTC.

The chain carries TRBV14 and TRBJ1-2; 7 bases are shared with TRBD1. Unmatched junction bases numbered 18, after V lost 0 bases and J lost 8 bases. CDR3 length equals 18 residues. CDR1 and CDR2 from the germline V gene are SGHDN and FVKESK. The CDR3 loop reads CASSQDRGDSSIPRGYTF. The CDR3 nucleotides read TGTGCCAGCAGCCAAGATAGAGGGGACAGTTCCATCCCTCGGGGCTACACCTTC.

The chain couples TRBV20-1 to TRBJ2-1, with D uncertain. V lost 6 bases and J 8 bases, leaving 20 bases between the germline ends. CDR3 length: 14 amino acids. Looked up from germline, CDR1 is DFQATT and CDR2 is SNEGSKA (reference sequence). CDR3 sequence reads: CSAGNLVIGDEQFF. CDR3 sequence (DNA): TGCAGTGCCGGAAACTTAGTAATCGGCGATGAGCAGTTCTTC.

The chain recombines TRBV7-9 with TRBJ1-2, with 9 bases identical to TRBD1. Germline V lookup: CDR1 SEHNR, CDR2 FQNEAQ (reference sequence). The CDR3 runs to 16 residues. V dropped 6 bases and J dropped 3; count of bases not matched to a gene: 11. CDR3 in DNA: TGTGCCAGCAGACAGGGGACAGGGTCGATGGACTATGGCTACACCTTC. Amino acid sequence: CASRQGTGSMDYGYTF.

The CDR3 DNA is TGTGCCAGCAGCAAATTTTCGGGAACCAATCAGCCCCAGCATTTT. Translated, it gives CASSKFSGTNQPQHF. The chain carries TRBV21-1 and TRBJ1-5; the D segment call TRBD1 is taken from the table without a DNA check. TRBV21-1 is described as a pseudogene. This CDR3 has 15 amino acids.